The rows below give T cell receptor beta chains drawn from one sample of a study of response to subunit inactivated influenza vaccine. TCRdb called the RT-PCR reads again in MiXCR, with one record for every CDR3 protein. The table shows more than 700,000 distinct CDR3 sequences, with 21% occurring only once. The material sequenced was PBMCs from blood, taken roughly 5 days after vaccination. The origin of the receptors is a man aged 50-59 years who received an inactivated influenza vaccine. CDR3s include the opening cysteine and the closing phenylalanine or tryptophan. The D gene is left open where the match is weak. Expanded clones are given a class, and other clones once, few, many or no size at all.

D gene,clone size,V gene,J gene,CDR3 DNA,CDR3 protein
NA,NA,TRBV7-8,TRBJ2-1,TGTGCCAGCAGCCGCGCAAGGGATTCGAGGCCCGAGTTCTTC,CASSRARDSRPEFF
NA,few,TRBV4-1,TRBJ1-5,TGCGCCAGCAGCGACACAGGAATTCAGCCCCAGCATTTT,CASSDTGIQPQHF
NA,NA,TRBV6-1,TRBJ2-7,TGTGCCAGCAGACACCTTGGGACAAACCCTTCCTACGAGCAGTACTTC,CASRHLGTNPSYEQYF
NA,NA,TRBV7-9,TRBJ1-4,TGTGCCAGCAGTGCAGGACAGCTGAATGAAAAACTGTTTTTT,CASSAGQLNEKLFF
NA,few,TRBV29-1,TRBJ2-7,TGCAGCGTTCGAACCCGGGGCCCAGGCGAGCAGTACTTC,CSVRTRGPGEQYF
NA,few,TRBV10-2,TRBJ2-3,TGCGCCAGCAGACGTTCTAGCACAGATACGCAGTATTTT,CASRRSSTDTQYF
NA,NA,TRBV9,TRBJ2-7,TGTGCCAGCAGCGCCGGGGGCGGGGGTGAGCAGTACTTC,CASSAGGGGEQYF
TRBD2,NA,TRBV20-1,TRBJ2-7,TGCAGTGCTACACCGGGACTAGTCTACGAGCAGTACTTC,CSATPGLVYEQYF
TRBD1,NA,TRBV10-3,TRBJ2-3,TGTGCCATCCAAAACAGGGGTTCCACAGATACGCAGTATTTT,CAIQNRGSTDTQYF
TRBD1,few,TRBV5-1,TRBJ2-7,TGCGCCAGCAGCTACGACAGGGCCTACGAGCAGTACTTC,CASSYDRAYEQYF
TRBD1,few,TRBV11-1,TRBJ2-7,TGTGCCAGCAGCTTAGGTCCACTAGGACAGGGCTCCTACGAGCAGTACTTC,CASSLGPLGQGSYEQYF
NA,NA,TRBV6-4,TRBJ2-3,TGTGCCAGCAGTGAGTCTTCGGGTAGTTCTACGCAGTATTTT,CASSESSGSSTQYF
NA,NA,TRBV10-3,TRBJ2-5,TGTGCCATCAGTGAGCCGGGACTTAAGGAGACCCAGTACTTC,CAISEPGLKETQYF
NA,NA,TRBV18,TRBJ2-7,TGTGCCAGCTCACCATTGCAACTGACCGTCTACGAGCAGTACTTC,CASSPLQLTVYEQYF
TRBD1,NA,TRBV12-3/TRBV12-4,TRBJ2-1,TGTGCCAGCAGCCCTACGGACAGGGGGCATAATGAGCAGTTCTTC,CASSPTDRGHNEQFF
NA,NA,TRBV6-2/TRBV6-3,TRBJ2-4,TGTGCCAGCAGTTACTCGAGTACGTTGGGGAACAAAAACATTCAGTACTTC,CASSYSSTLGNKNIQYF
TRBD2,NA,TRBV12-3/TRBV12-4,TRBJ2-5,TGTGCCAGCAGTCCCCTAGCGGGGGGGCTTGAGACCCAGTACTTC,CASSPLAGGLETQYF
TRBD1,many,TRBV12-3/TRBV12-4,TRBJ2-4,TGTGCCAGCAGTCCGGGACAGGGAGGCAAAAACATTCAGTACTTC,CASSPGQGGKNIQYF
TRBD1,NA,TRBV27,TRBJ1-2,TGTGCCAGCAGTCCGACAGGGGGCATCGGCTATGGCTACACCTTC,CASSPTGGIGYGYTF
TRBD2,few,TRBV5-1,TRBJ2-5,TGCGCCAGCACGGGGGGACAAGAGACCCAGTACTTC,CASTGGQETQYF
NA,NA,TRBV3-1,TRBJ1-1,TGTGCCAGCAGCCAAGAGGTACGGGAATACACTGAAGCTTTCTTT,CASSQEVREYTEAFF
NA,NA,TRBV7-3,TRBJ2-3,TGTGCCAGCAGCCCTAGCAGCGGCCTGGCAGATACGCAGTATTTT,CASSPSSGLADTQYF
TRBD2,NA,TRBV7-9,TRBJ2-1,TGTGCCAGCAGCTGGCGACTAGCGGGCCGGTGGAATGAGCAGTTCTTC,CASSWRLAGRWNEQFF
TRBD2,few,TRBV4-3,TRBJ2-1,TGCGCCAGCAGCCAAGATCTTTTGGCTAGCGGGGGAAATGAGCAGTTCTTC,CASSQDLLASGGNEQFF
NA,few,TRBV18,TRBJ2-7,TGTGCCAGCTCACCCGGGACACCTATCTACGAGCAGTACTTC,CASSPGTPIYEQYF
TRBD1,NA,TRBV6-2/TRBV6-3,TRBJ2-5,TGTGCCAGCAGTTCCTATGGATCCAACCGGGACAGAGAGACCCAGTACTTC,CASSSYGSNRDRETQYF
NA,NA,TRBV4-3,TRBJ1-6,TGCGCCAGCAGCCGCCAAACAGGGTGGGGTAATTCACCCCTCCACTTT,CASSRQTGWGNSPLHF
TRBD1,NA,TRBV28,TRBJ1-5,TGTGCCAGCAGTTTACGGGACAGGGTATTCTTCACCGATCAGCCCCAGCATTTT,CASSLRDRVFFTDQPQHF
NA,few,TRBV9,TRBJ2-5,TGTGCCAGCAGCCTAGGACAGACTAACCAAGAGACCCAGTACTTC,CASSLGQTNQETQYF
NA,NA,TRBV6-5,TRBJ2-3,TGTGCCAGCAGAAAGAACACAGATACGCAGTATTTT,CASRKNTDTQYF
TRBD2,NA,TRBV6-1,TRBJ2-5,TGTGCCAGCAGTGGACTTCCTAGCGGGAGAGGAGAGACCCAGTACTTC,CASSGLPSGRGETQYF
NA,NA,TRBV28,TRBJ2-3,TGTGCCAGCAGTTCTTCAAGCGGGTGGGGCACAGATACGCAGTATTTT,CASSSSSGWGTDTQYF
NA,NA,TRBV20-1,TRBJ1-2,TGCAGTGCTAGAGAAACCGGAACAGGGCGCTATGGCTACACCTTC,CSARETGTGRYGYTF
TRBD1,NA,TRBV7-2,TRBJ2-7,TGTGCCAGCAGCTTAGACCCCAGGGGGACCTACGAGCAGTACTTC,CASSLDPRGTYEQYF
TRBD1,NA,TRBV20-1,TRBJ2-3,TGCAGTGCTAGAGGCCAGGGGGCCGGTGGCACAGATACGCAGTATTTT,CSARGQGAGGTDTQYF
NA,NA,TRBV5-1,TRBJ2-7,TGCGCCAGCAGCTTGGAAGGGTCCGTCGGCGTAGACGAGCAGTACTTC,CASSLEGSVGVDEQYF
NA,NA,TRBV19,TRBJ2-7,TGTGCCAACCGGACCATAGACGGATTCTCCTACGAGCAGTACTTC,CANRTIDGFSYEQYF
NA,NA,TRBV6-5,TRBJ2-1,TGTGCCAGCAGTTACGATCGGGGAAACAGGAATGAGCAGTTCTTC,CASSYDRGNRNEQFF
TRBD2,NA,TRBV28,TRBJ2-7,TGTGCCACCTACCGTCCGGGACTAGCGCTCGAGCAGTACTTC,CATYRPGLALEQYF
NA,NA,TRBV25-1,TRBJ1-4,TGTGCCAGCAGTGAATATGCCAGATGTAATGAAAAACTGTTTTTT,CASSEYARCNEKLFF
TRBD1,NA,TRBV9,TRBJ2-6,TGTGCCAGCAGCGTAGCCCCTACAGGGGAATACTCTGGGGCCAACGTCCTGACTTTC,CASSVAPTGEYSGANVLTF
TRBD1,few,TRBV20-1,TRBJ1-5,TGCAGTGCTAGCCGCCCGGACAGGGGCAATCAGCCCCAGCATTTT,CSASRPDRGNQPQHF
NA,many,TRBV12-3/TRBV12-4,TRBJ2-7,TGTGCCAGCAGCCCGGGAGTATCCTACGAGCAGTACTTC,CASSPGVSYEQYF
NA,few,TRBV6-2/TRBV6-3,TRBJ2-3,TGTGCCAGCAGTCCTAAAAATAGACTTAGCACAGATACGCAGTATTTT,CASSPKNRLSTDTQYF
TRBD1,few,TRBV20-1,TRBJ1-5,TGCAGTGCTGTACAGGGGATAGGGCAGCCCCAGCATTTT,CSAVQGIGQPQHF
TRBD2,few,TRBV6-2/TRBV6-3,TRBJ2-1,TGTGCCAGCACCCTAGCGGGGGCCTACAATGAGCAGTTCTTC,CASTLAGAYNEQFF
NA,NA,TRBV5-5,TRBJ2-1,TGTGCCAGCAGCTTGGAGGAAGGGTCCTACAATGAGCAGTTCTTC,CASSLEEGSYNEQFF
NA,few,TRBV20-1,TRBJ2-5,TGCAGTGCTAGTTTTAGTGGCGACCAAGAGACCCAGTACTTC,CSASFSGDQETQYF
NA,NA,TRBV10-3,TRBJ2-5,TGTGCCATCAGTGAGTCAGTTGGGAGTTCACAAGAGACCCAGTACTTC,CAISESVGSSQETQYF
NA,many,TRBV5-1,TRBJ1-6,TGCGCCAGCAGCTTGGGACAGATTAATTCACCCCTCCACTTT,CASSLGQINSPLHF
NA,few,TRBV7-9,TRBJ1-1,TGTGCCAGCAGTCGACAACGGGACCTGAACACTGAAGCTTTCTTT,CASSRQRDLNTEAFF
TRBD1,NA,TRBV12-3/TRBV12-4,TRBJ2-3,TGTGCCAGCACCCCGCCACAGGGGACAGATACGCAGTATTTT,CASTPPQGTDTQYF
NA,NA,TRBV27,TRBJ2-7,TGTGCCAGCAGTCCCACCCTCAGGGGCGAGCAGTACTTC,CASSPTLRGEQYF